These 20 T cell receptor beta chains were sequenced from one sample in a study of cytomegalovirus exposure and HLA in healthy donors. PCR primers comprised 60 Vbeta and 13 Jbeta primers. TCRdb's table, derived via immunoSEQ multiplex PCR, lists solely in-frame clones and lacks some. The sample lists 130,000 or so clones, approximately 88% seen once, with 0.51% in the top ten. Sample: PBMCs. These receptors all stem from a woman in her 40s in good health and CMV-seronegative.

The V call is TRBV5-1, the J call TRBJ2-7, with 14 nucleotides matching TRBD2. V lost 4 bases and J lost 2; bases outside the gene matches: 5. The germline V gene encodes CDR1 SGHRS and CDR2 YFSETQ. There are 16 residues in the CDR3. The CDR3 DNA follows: TGCGCCAGCAGCCTAGGGACTAGCGGGAGACCCTACGAGCAGTACTTC. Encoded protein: CASSLGTSGRPYEQYF.

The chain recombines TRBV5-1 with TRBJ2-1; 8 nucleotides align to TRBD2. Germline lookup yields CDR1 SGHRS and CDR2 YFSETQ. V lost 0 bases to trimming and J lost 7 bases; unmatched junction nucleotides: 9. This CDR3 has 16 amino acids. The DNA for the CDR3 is TGCGCCAGCAGCTTGGGGGCGGGAGGCCTAGGGAATGAGCAGTTCTTC. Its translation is CASSLGAGGLGNEQFF.

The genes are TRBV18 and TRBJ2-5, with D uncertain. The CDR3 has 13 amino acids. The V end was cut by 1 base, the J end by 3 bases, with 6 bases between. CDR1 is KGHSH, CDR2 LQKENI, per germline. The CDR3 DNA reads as TGTGCCAGCTCACCACGGCAGAAAGAGACCCAGTACTTC. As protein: CASSPRQKETQYF.

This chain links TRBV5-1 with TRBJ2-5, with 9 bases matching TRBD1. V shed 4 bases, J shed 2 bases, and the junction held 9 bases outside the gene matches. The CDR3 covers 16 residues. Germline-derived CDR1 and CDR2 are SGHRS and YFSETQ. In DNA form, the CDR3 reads TGCGCCAGCAGCCCTCGTACAGGGGGCGAACAAGAGACCCAGTACTTC. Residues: CASSPRTGGEQETQYF.

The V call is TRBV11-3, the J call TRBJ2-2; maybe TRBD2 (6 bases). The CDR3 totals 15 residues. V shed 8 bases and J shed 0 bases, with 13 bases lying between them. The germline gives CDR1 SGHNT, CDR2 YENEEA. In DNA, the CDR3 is TGTGCCAGCGAGCTAGCGTTCGCGAACACCGGGGAGCTGTTTTTT. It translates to CASELAFANTGELFF.

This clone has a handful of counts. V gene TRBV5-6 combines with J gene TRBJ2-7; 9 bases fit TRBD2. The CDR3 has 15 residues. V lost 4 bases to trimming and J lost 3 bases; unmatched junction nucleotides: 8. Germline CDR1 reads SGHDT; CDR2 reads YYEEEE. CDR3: CASSAGLAGSYEQYF. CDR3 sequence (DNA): TGTGCCAGCAGCGCCGGCCTAGCGGGAAGCTACGAGCAGTACTTC.

In DNA, the CDR3 is TGTGCCAGCAGTGGGGACAGGGCCTCCTACGAGCAGTACTTC. Its protein product is CASSGDRASYEQYF. The genes are TRBV2 and TRBJ2-7; 9 bases align to TRBD1. This CDR3 comprises 14 residues. V was clipped by 4 bases and J by 0 bases; unmatched bases: 1. In germline, CDR1 is SNHLY, CDR2 FYNNEI.

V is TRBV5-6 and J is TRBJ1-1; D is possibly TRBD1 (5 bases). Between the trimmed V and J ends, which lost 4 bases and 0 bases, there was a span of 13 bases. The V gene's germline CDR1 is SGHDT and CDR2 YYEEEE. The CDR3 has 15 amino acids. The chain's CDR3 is CASSRGLGMNTEAFF. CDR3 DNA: TGTGCCAGCAGCAGGGGCCTCGGCATGAACACTGAAGCTTTCTTT.

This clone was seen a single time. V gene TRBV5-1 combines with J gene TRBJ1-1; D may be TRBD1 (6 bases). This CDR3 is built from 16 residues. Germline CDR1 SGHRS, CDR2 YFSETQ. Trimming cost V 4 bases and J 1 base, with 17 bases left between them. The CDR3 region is CASSPPLVGGNTEAFF. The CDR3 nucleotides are TGCGCCAGCAGCCCACCACTGGTAGGGGGGAACACTGAAGCTTTCTTT.

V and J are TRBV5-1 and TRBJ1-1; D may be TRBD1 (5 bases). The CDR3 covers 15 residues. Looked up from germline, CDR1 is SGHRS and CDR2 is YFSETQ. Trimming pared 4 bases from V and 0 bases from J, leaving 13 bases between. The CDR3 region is CASSLGHRMNTEAFF. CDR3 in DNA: TGCGCCAGCAGCCTCGGACACCGGATGAACACTGAAGCTTTCTTT.

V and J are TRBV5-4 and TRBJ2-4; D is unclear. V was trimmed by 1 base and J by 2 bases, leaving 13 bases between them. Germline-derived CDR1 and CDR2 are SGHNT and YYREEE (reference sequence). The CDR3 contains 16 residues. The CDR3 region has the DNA TGTGCCAGCAGCTTGCTCCCCGACACGACCAAAAACATTCAGTACTTC. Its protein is CASSLLPDTTKNIQYF.

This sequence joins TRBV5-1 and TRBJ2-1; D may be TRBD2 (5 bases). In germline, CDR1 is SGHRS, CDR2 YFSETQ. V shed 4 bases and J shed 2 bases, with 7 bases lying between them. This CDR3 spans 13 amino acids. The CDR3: CASSQRPYNEQFF. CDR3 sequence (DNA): TGCGCCAGCAGCCAGCGGCCCTACAATGAGCAGTTCTTC.

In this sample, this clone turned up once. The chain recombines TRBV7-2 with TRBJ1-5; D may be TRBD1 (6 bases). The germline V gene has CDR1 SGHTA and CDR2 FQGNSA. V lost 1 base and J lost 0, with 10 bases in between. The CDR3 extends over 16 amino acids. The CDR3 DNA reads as TGTGCCAGCAGCTTAGTTGTGGGGGCTAGCAATCAGCCCCAGCATTTT. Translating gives CASSLVVGASNQPQHF.

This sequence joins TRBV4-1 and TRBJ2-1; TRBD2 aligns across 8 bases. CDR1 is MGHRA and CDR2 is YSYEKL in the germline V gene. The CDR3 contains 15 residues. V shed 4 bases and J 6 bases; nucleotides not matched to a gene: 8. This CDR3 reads CASSLSGRSVNEQFF. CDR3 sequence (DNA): TGCGCCAGCAGCCTAAGCGGGAGATCGGTCAATGAGCAGTTCTTC.

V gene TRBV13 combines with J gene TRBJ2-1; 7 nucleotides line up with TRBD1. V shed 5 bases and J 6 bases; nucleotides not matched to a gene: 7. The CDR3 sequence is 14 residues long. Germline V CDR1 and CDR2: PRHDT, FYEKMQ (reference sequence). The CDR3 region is CASSPTGMSNEQFF. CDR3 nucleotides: TGTGCCAGCAGCCCGACAGGGATGAGCAATGAGCAGTTCTTC.

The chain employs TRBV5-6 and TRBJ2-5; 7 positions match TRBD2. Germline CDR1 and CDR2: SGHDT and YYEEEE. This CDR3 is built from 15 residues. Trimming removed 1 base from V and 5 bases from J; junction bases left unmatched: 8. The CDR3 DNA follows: TGTGCCAGCAGCTTGTTGGCGGGAGCGGGGGAGACCCAGTACTTC. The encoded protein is CASSLLAGAGETQYF.

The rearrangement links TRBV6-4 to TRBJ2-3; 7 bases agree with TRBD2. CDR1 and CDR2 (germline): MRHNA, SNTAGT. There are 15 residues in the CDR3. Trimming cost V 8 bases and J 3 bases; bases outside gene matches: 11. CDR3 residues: CASAPRAGDTDTQYF. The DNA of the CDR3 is TGTGCCAGCGCTCCCCGGGCGGGAGATACAGATACGCAGTATTTT.

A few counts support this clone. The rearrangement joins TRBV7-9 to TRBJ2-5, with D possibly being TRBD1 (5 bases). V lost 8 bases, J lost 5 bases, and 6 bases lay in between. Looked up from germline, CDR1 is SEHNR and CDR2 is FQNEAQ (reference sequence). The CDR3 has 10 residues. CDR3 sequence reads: CASSGETQYF. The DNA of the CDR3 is TGTGCCAGCTCAGGGGAGACCCAGTACTTC.

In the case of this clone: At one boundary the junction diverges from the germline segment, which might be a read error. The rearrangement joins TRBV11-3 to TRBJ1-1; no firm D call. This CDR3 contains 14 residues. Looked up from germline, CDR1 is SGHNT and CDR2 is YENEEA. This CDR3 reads CTSSAAPVNTEAFF. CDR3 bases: TGTACCAGCAGCGCCGCCCCGGTGAACACTGAAGCTTTCTTT.

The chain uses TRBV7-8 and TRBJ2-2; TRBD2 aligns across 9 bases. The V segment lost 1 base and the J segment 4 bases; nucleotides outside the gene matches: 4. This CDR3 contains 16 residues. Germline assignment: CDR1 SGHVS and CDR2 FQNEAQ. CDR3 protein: CASSLVGGRGTGELFF. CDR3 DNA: TGTGCCAGCAGCTTAGTGGGCGGGAGGGGCACCGGGGAGCTGTTTTTT.